Below are 24 T cell receptor beta chains sequenced from a single sample in a study of early T cells in non-severe SARS-CoV-2 infection. One entry per CDR3 protein results from TCRdb running MiXCR on the 5' RACE reads. This table has 25,000 to 35,000 distinct CDR3 sequences, 4.7% appearing once. Sequenced input: whole blood. These receptors came from an adult who was a healthcare worker with PCR-confirmed SARS-CoV-2 infection or an uninfected control (not recorded which).

This clonotype was counted ten times or more. The chain joins TRBV7-9 to TRBJ1-4; no definite D call. Germline CDR1 and CDR2: SEHNR and FQNEAQ (reference sequence). The CDR3 sequence is 14 residues long. V was clipped by 1 base and J by 6 bases, with 9 bases between them. The DNA for the CDR3 is TGTGCCAGCAGCTTAGGGCAGGTTGATGAAAAACTGTTTTTT. Its protein is CASSLGQVDEKLFF.

There are many counts of this clonotype. The chain uses TRBV30 and TRBJ2-6; D is uncertain. The germline gives CDR1 GTSNPN, CDR2 SVGIG (reference sequence). The CDR3 length is 16 residues. The V gene lost 5 bases and the J gene lost 2 bases, with 16 bases spanning the gap. This CDR3 is CAWGWEFEAGANVLTF. The CDR3 DNA sequence: TGTGCCTGGGGATGGGAATTTGAGGCTGGGGCCAACGTCCTGACTTTC.

This clonotype was seen ten or more times. This chain uses TRBV9 with TRBJ2-5; a possible D gene is TRBD1 (6 bases). Germline-derived CDR1 and CDR2 are SGDLS and YYNGEE. CDR3 length equals 13 residues. V shed 4 bases and J shed 2 bases, with 9 bases lying between them. CDR3: CASSLGHQETQYF. The CDR3, as DNA: TGTGCCAGCAGCCTGGGACATCAAGAGACCCAGTACTTC.

This clonotype was detected many times. This chain joins TRBV29-1 and TRBJ1-5, with D unresolved. The CDR3 consists of 13 residues. The germline CDR1 and CDR2 sequences are SQVTM and ANQGSEA. V was cut by 6 bases and J by 0 bases, with 9 bases left in between. The CDR3 region is CSVTIDSNQPQHF. CDR3 DNA: TGCAGCGTGACCATCGATAGCAATCAGCCCCAGCATTTT. Drawing the rest from reference TRBV29-1 and TRBJ1-5, the complete variable domain is SAVISQKPSRDICQRGTSLTIQCQVDSQVTMMFWYRQQPGQSLTLIATANQGSEATYESGFVIDKFPISRPNLTFSTLTVSNMSPEDSSIYLCSVTIDSNQPQHFGDGTRLSIL.

This clonotype was seen many times. The chain employs TRBV5-1 and TRBJ2-7; maybe TRBD1 (5 bases). V was pared by 3 bases and J by 5 bases, with 18 bases between. This CDR3 spans 15 amino acids. The germline gives CDR1 SGHRS, CDR2 YFSETQ. The CDR3 loop is CASSSRQYPVDEQYF. Written as DNA, the CDR3 is TGCGCCAGCAGCTCCAGACAGTACCCAGTCGACGAGCAGTACTTC.

The table lists this clonotype with many counts. This sequence joins TRBV7-9 and TRBJ2-3, with 7 bases identical to TRBD2. Germline V gene sequence: CDR1 SEHNR, CDR2 FQNEAQ (reference sequence). The junction had 4 bases not matched to a gene; V was cut back by 6 bases and J by 1 base. The CDR3 is 14 residues long. CDR3: CASSPSGGTDTQYF. In nucleotides, the CDR3 is TGTGCCAGCAGTCCGAGCGGGGGCACAGATACGCAGTATTTT.

This clonotype was seen at least ten times. The chain employs TRBV5-5 and TRBJ1-4; D is possibly TRBD1 (5 bases). Germline V CDR1 and CDR2: SGHKS, YYEKEE (reference sequence). V lost 4 bases and J 0 bases, leaving 16 bases between the germline ends. The CDR3 runs to 17 residues. The CDR3 region has the DNA TGTGCCAGCAGCAACCCTTCAGGGATTGCAACTAATGAAAAACTGTTTTTT. Translation gives CASSNPSGIATNEKLFF. Based on the CDR3 plus reference TRBV5-5 and TRBJ1-4, the full variable domain is DAGVTQSPTHLIKTRGQQVTLRCSPISGHKSVSWYQQVLGQGPQFIFQYYEKEERGRGNFPDRFSARQFPNYSSELNVNALLLGDSALYLCASSNPSGIATNEKLFFGSGTQLSVL.

The chain couples TRBV11-2 to TRBJ2-5; the match to TRBD1 covers 7 bases. With V trimmed by 2 bases and J by 4 bases, 7 bases remained unmatched. The CDR3 is 15 amino acids. Germline V gene data show CDR1 as SGHAT and CDR2 as FQNNGV. The CDR3 region is CASSLIGQAGETQYF. The CDR3 bases are TGTGCCAGCAGCTTAATCGGACAGGCGGGAGAGACCCAGTACTTC. Full variable domain (outside the CDR3, taken from reference TRBV11-2 and TRBJ2-5): EAGVAQSPRYKIIEKRQSVAFWCNPISGHATLYWYQQILGQGPKLLIQFQNNGVVDDSQLPKDRFSAERLKGVDSTLKIQPAKLEDSAVYLCASSLIGQAGETQYFGPGTRLLVL.

The table lists this clonotype with many counts. The V and J genes are TRBV24-1 and TRBJ2-1; weak D call: TRBD2 (5 bases). CDR1 and CDR2 (germline): KGHDR, SFDVKD. CDR3 length equals 15 residues. V was shortened by 5 bases and J by 0 bases, with 10 bases between the two germline ends. CDR3 sequence: CATSVAGGSYNEQFF. The CDR3 nucleotides are TGTGCCACCAGTGTGGCGGGCGGCTCCTACAATGAGCAGTTCTTC.

In its sample, this clonotype was seen many times. V and J are TRBV20-1 and TRBJ1-2; D gene ambiguous. Looked up from germline, CDR1 is DFQATT and CDR2 is SNEGSKA (reference sequence). This CDR3 has 14 residues. Trimming took 5 bases from V and 2 from J, leaving 15 bases between them. CDR3 bases: TGCAGTGCTCCTTCCGGGGAGGCCAACTATGGCTACACCTTC. As protein: CSAPSGEANYGYTF.

This clonotype was counted a few times. V is TRBV28 and J is TRBJ2-3; the D is unclear. Germline V lookup: CDR1 MDHEN, CDR2 SYDVKM. This CDR3 is 12 amino acids long. Trimming removed 4 bases from V and 7 bases from J, with 9 bases in between. Here the CDR3 reads CASSSEPHTQYF. For the CDR3, the DNA is TGTGCCAGCAGTTCTGAACCTCATACGCAGTATTTT. Full variable domain (outside the CDR3, taken from reference TRBV28 and TRBJ2-3): DVKVTQSSRYLVKRTGEKVFLECVQDMDHENMFWYRQDPGLGLRLIYFSYDVKMKEKGDIPEGYSVSREKKERFSLILESASTNQTSMYLCASSSEPHTQYFGPGTRLTVL.

The chain combines TRBV12-3 or TRBV12-4 with TRBJ1-4, with no clear D. There are 14 residues in the CDR3. The V end lost 3 bases, the J end lost 8 bases, and 13 bases lay between the germline ends. The CDR3 DNA reads as TGTGCCAGCAGTTTGGACGGGCCTTTAGAAAAACTGTTTTTT. This translates into CASSLDGPLEKLFF.

This clonotype was detected ten times or more. The J gene is TRBJ1-1, the V gene TRBV28; 10 bases are shared with TRBD1. The CDR3 spans 14 residues. Germline values: CDR1 MDHEN, CDR2 SYDVKM. V lost 5 bases, J lost 5 bases, and 5 bases stayed unmatched. The CDR3 sequence: CASSIPGQGTEAFF. The CDR3 DNA reads TGTGCCAGCAGTATCCCGGGACAGGGGACTGAAGCTTTCTTT.

This clonotype was seen many times. The genes are TRBV10-1 and TRBJ2-5; D possibly corresponds to TRBD2 (7 bases). Per germline, CDR1 WNHNN and CDR2 SYGVQD (reference sequence). The V and J ends lost 9 bases and 2 bases respectively, with 16 bases between them. The CDR3 totals 14 residues. CDR3 sequence (DNA): TGCGCCAGAACTTATGAGGGGGGGCAAGAGACCCAGTACTTC. Translation: CARTYEGGQETQYF.

Ten or more counts support this clonotype. The V call is TRBV6-2 or TRBV6-3, the J call TRBJ1-3; D gene ambiguous. Trimming removed 6 bases from V and 0 bases from J, with 15 bases in between. Germline V gene sequence: CDR1 MNHEY, CDR2 SVGEGT. This CDR3 region has 16 residues. CDR3 in DNA: TGTGCCAGCAGCGGATTCGGACGGAGCTCTGGAAACACCATATATTTT. Protein: CASSGFGRSSGNTIYF.

The chain employs TRBV7-8 and TRBJ2-6; a possible D gene is TRBD1 (5 bases). Germline V gene lookup returns CDR1 SGHVS and CDR2 FQNEAQ. V lost 4 bases and J 0 bases, leaving 13 bases between the germline ends. This CDR3 region has 17 residues. CDR3 bases: TGTGCCAGCAGCTCGCCCGACAGCCCCTCTGGGGCCAACGTCCTGACTTTC. Amino acid sequence: CASSSPDSPSGANVLTF.

This clonotype was found many times. V is TRBV18 and J is TRBJ2-7; 7 nucleotides align to TRBD1. The CDR3 loop spans 14 amino acids. The germline V gene has CDR1 KGHSH and CDR2 LQKENI. Unmatched junction bases numbered 3, after V lost 2 bases and J lost 2 bases. The DNA of the CDR3 is TGTGCCAGCTCACCAGGGACAGAGCCCTACGAGCAGTACTTC. Amino acids: CASSPGTEPYEQYF.

This chain connects TRBV18 to TRBJ1-2; possibly TRBD1 for D (5 bases). The CDR3 sequence is 16 residues long. From germline, CDR1 is KGHSH and CDR2 LQKENI. The V gene lost 5 bases and the J gene lost 0 bases, with 16 bases spanning the gap. CDR3 residues: CASSKIADTPNYGYTF. CDR3 DNA: TGTGCCAGCTCAAAAATCGCGGACACTCCTAACTATGGCTACACCTTC.

This clonotype was detected a few times. The chain links TRBV11-3 to TRBJ2-1; 7 bases match TRBD1. CDR1 and CDR2 (germline): SGHNT, YENEEA. The V gene end was trimmed by 5 bases and the J gene end by 4 bases; junction bases not matched to a gene: 8. The CDR3 contains 15 residues. CDR3 nucleotide sequence: TGTGCCAGCAGCCCCAGGGGGATCGGGTACAATGAGCAGTTCTTC. This gives the protein CASSPRGIGYNEQFF.

A few counts support this clonotype. V is TRBV30 and J is TRBJ2-7; TRBD1 matches at 11 bases. Germline V gives CDR1 GTSNPN, CDR2 SVGIG (reference sequence). The CDR3 is made up of 12 amino acids. J was trimmed by 2 bases and V by 8 bases; bases with no gene match: 2. The CDR3 loop is CAGTGGAYEQYF. CDR3 nucleotide sequence: TGTGCCGGGACAGGGGGAGCCTACGAGCAGTACTTC.

This clonotype has ten or more counts. The CDR3 loop is CASSRGSTTQYF. The CDR3 nucleotides read TGCGCCAGCAGCAGGGGATCTACTACGCAGTATTTT. The chain recombines TRBV10-1 with TRBJ2-3; a weak D match, TRBD1 (6 bases). The CDR3 is made up of 12 amino acids. V was trimmed by 6 bases and J by 8 bases, leaving 12 bases between them. Germline lookup yields CDR1 WNHNN and CDR2 SYGVQD (reference sequence).

In its sample, this clonotype was seen many times. This chain connects TRBV18 to TRBJ2-7, with a weak D call TRBD2 (5 bases). V shed 3 bases and J shed 0 bases, with 9 bases lying between them. CDR1 and CDR2 (germline): KGHSH, LQKENI. CDR3 length: 14 amino acids. CDR3 protein: CASSPSTTSYEQYF. Written as DNA, the CDR3 is TGTGCCAGCTCACCTTCGACTACCTCCTACGAGCAGTACTTC.

This clonotype was picked up many times. The chain joins TRBV20-1 to TRBJ1-1, with TRBD1 matching 9 bases. The CDR3 consists of 13 residues. Germline-derived CDR1 and CDR2 are DFQATT and SNEGSKA (reference sequence). V lost 5 bases, J lost 5 bases, and 6 bases stayed unmatched. The CDR3 bases are TGCAGTGCTCTGACAGGGGGAGGGACTGAAGCTTTCTTT. It encodes CSALTGGGTEAFF.

The genes are TRBV19 and TRBJ2-7; 11 bases agree with TRBD2. With V trimmed by 6 bases and J by 7 bases, 8 bases remained unmatched. Germline-derived CDR1 and CDR2 are LNHDA and SQIVND (reference sequence). The CDR3 contains 14 residues. CDR3 nucleotide sequence: TGTGCCAGTAGCCCTAGCGGGGGGTCGGAAGAGCAGTACTTC. As protein: CASSPSGGSEEQYF.